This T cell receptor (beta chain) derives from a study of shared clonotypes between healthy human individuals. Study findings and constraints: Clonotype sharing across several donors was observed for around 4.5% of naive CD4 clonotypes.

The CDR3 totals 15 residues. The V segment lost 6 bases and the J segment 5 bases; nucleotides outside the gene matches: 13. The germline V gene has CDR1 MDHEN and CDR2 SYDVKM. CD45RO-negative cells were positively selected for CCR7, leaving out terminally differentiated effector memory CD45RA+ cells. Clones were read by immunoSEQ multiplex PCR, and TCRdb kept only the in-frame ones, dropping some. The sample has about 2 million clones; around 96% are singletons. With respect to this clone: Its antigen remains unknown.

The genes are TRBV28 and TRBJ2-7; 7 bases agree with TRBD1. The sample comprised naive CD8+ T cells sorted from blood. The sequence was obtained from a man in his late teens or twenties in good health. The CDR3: CASSPRPTGRHEQYF. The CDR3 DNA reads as TGTGCCAGCAGCCCACGACCGACAGGGCGCCACGAGCAGTACTTC.